This T cell receptor beta chain is drawn from a study of blood T cell repertoires in COVID-19 (dated by TCRdb to 2018 to 2020). About the full investigation: Samples covering the acute and convalescent phases of COVID-19 were provided by collaborators in the United States, Italy and Spain. Samples came from the ongoing ImmuneRACE study (first 160 participants) plus 1,254 subjects from 6 global collaborators. The sample metadata nearly always contained a de-identified subject ID, COVID-19 status, age in years and sex. The material from the prospective study consisted of cDNA or gDNA derived from T cells, B-cell-depleted T cells, or PBMCs. The repertoires were released in a freely available public database meant as a resource for research on the immune response to SARS-CoV-2. Where available, HLA class I and class II types were taken from metadata supplied by the sample provider and were not determined by assay-based typing. The dataset comprised deeply sampled blood TCRbeta repertoires from subjects exposed to, actively infected with, or recovered from COVID-19. General findings and caveats noted by the study authors: The amount of clinical and demographic metadata varied by source and participant and was provided uncurated.

Concerning this clone itself: Its recognized antigen is unknown. The input lacks base qualities; no much larger clone sits a single base away.

Enrolling through a virtual design, the prospective study's participants ranged in age from about 18 to 100 years and lived across 20 to 25 United States geographic areas. In the prospective study, cohorts were assigned on the basis of participant-reported clinical history obtained from a screening survey and a study questionnaire. ImmuneRACE Cohort 3 recovered participants were defined by two consecutive negative NP/OP PCR tests, healthcare professional clearance, or symptom resolution. In the prospective study, whole blood, serum and a nasopharyngeal or oropharyngeal swab were collected from each participant by mobile phlebotomists. Prospective study participants could optionally give additional blood draws and questionnaires over an approximately 2-month period. Before DNA extraction, prospective study blood samples were shipped either frozen or at room temperature. Reading from cysteine to phenylalanine, the CDR3 counts 12 amino acids. This entry keeps only the CDR3 DNA: 36 bases, framed from base 1. V is pruned by 5 bases and J by 6 bases, leaving 3 bases of the junction without a gene match. From the germline V gene, CDR1 is SGHRS and CDR2 is YFSETQ.

TCRbeta CDR3 regions were amplified from genomic DNA by means of the immunoSEQ Assay, a bias-controlled multiplex PCR. In the paper's pipeline: The number of nucleated cells in each sample was estimated by amplification of reference gene primers within the assay. Sequence reads were collapsed and filtered to measure the absolute abundance of every unique TCRbeta CDR3 rearrangement. Productive Simpson clonality was computed per sample as the square root of Simpson's diversity index over productive rearrangements. TCRdb stores this immuneACCESS table with in-frame sequences only. Part of the clones is absent; in the studies checked, under half of the shortfall reflects unresolved V genes, and no reason is known for the rest. V and J calls and clone size come straight from that table; D and trimming were deduced from the DNA. The sample contains approximately 280,000 clones, roughly 86% of them found a single time. Together, the top ten hold under 2.5% of the sample.

The rearrangement joined TRBV5-1 to TRBJ2-7, and 9 junction bases match TRBD2. The sequencing input was PBMCs or T cells enriched from blood (not recorded which). This receptor was taken from a woman aged 60-75 years who had recovered from COVID-19. For the CDR3, the sequence is CASRVAGAEQYF. The bases read TGCGCCAGCAGAGTAGCGGGAGCCGAGCAGTACTTC.